This record covers a single TCR beta chain. The antigen is undetermined. With 7 bases removed from V and 5 bases from J, the gap between germline ends came to 11 bases. Germline CDR1 and CDR2: SNHLY and FYNNEI. The CDR3 runs to 13 residues. The entry originates in a study of cytomegalovirus exposure and HLA in healthy donors. Study-wide results and limits: Using the classifier, cytomegalovirus status was reportedly diagnosed with high specificity and sensitivity. Some segments of the V type, notably TRBV6-2 and TRBV6-3, were excluded as indistinguishable. In a later analysis, productive TCRs from donors in an Asian-associated ancestry cluster reportedly carried fewer N-insertions than the cohort mean.

Vbeta (60) and Jbeta (13) primers were used in the PCR. Method: immunoSEQ multiplex PCR; TCRdb's copy keeps in-frame clones and lacks some. The sample records fewer than 85,000 clones, approximately 77% being singletons. The chain carries TRBV2 and TRBJ1-4; perhaps TRBD1 as D (5 bases). The source is a woman between 40 and 55 years old in good health and CMV-seropositive. The sample consisted of PBMCs. CDR3 in amino acids: CASTMTANEKLFF. The CDR3, as DNA: TGTGCCAGCACAATGACAGCGAATGAAAAACTGTTTTTT.